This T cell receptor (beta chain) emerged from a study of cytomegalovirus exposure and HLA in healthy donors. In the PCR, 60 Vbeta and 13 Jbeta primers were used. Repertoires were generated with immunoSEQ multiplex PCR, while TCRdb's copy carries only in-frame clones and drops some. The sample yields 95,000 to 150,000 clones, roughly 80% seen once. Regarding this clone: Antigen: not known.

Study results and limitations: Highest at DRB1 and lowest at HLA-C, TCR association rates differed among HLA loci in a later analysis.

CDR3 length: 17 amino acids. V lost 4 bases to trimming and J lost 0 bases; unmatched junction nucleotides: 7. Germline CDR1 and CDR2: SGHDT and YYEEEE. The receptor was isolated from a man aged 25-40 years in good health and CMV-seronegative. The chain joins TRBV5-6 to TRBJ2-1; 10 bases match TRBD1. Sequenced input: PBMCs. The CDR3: CASSLDRGSYSYNEQFF. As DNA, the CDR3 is TGTGCCAGCAGCCTGGACAGGGGGTCATACTCCTACAATGAGCAGTTCTTC.